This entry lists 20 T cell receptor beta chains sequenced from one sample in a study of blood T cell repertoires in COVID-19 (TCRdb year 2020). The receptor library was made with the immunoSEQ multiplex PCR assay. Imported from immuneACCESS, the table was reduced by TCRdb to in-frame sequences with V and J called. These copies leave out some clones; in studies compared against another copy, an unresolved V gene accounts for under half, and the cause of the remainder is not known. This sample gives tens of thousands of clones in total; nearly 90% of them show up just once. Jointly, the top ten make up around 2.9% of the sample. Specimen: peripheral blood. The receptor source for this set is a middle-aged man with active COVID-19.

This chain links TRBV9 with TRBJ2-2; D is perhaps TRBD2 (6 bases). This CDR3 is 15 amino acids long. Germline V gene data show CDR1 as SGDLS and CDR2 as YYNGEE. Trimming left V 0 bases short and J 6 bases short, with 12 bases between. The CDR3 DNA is TGTGCCAGCAGCGTAGAGGGACTTACAGCCGGGGAGCTGTTTTTT. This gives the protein CASSVEGLTAGELFF. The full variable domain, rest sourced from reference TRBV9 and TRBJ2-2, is DSGVTQTPKHLITATGQRVTLRCSPRSGDLSVYWYQQSLDQGLQFLIQYYNGEERAKGNILERFSAQQFPDLHSELNLSSLELGDSALYFCASSVEGLTAGELFFGEGSRLTVL.

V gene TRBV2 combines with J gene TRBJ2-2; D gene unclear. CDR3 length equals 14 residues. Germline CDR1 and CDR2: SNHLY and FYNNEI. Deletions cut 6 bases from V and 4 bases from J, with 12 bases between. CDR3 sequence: CASSVFSSTGELFF. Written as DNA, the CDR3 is TGTGCCAGCAGCGTTTTTAGTAGCACCGGGGAGCTGTTTTTT.

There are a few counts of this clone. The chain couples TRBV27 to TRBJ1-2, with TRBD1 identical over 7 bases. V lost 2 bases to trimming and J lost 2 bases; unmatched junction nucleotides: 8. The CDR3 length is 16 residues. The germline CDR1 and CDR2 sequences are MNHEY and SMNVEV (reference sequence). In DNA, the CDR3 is TGTGCCAGCAGTTTAGCGGGTTTGGGACAGAACTATGGCTACACCTTC. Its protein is CASSLAGLGQNYGYTF.

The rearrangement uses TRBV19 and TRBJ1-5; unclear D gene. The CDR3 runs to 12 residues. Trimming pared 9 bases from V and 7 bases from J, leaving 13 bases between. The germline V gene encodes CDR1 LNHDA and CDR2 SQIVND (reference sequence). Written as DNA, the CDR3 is TGTGCCAGCCAGGTAGGTGGACAGCCCCAGCATTTT. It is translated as CASQVGGQPQHF.

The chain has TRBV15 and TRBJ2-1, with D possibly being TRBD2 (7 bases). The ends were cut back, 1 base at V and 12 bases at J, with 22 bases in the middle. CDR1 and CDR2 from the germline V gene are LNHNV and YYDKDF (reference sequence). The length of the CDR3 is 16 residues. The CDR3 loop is CATSRGDGGGTRVQFF. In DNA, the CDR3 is TGTGCCACCAGCAGAGGGGATGGCGGGGGCACTCGTGTGCAGTTCTTC. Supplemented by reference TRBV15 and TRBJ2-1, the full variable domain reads DAMVIQNPRYQVTQFGKPVTLSCSQTLNHNVMYWYQQKSSQAPKLLFHYYDKDFNNEADTPDNFQSRRPNTSFCFLDIRSPGLGDTAMYLCATSRGDGGGTRVQFFGPGTRLTVL.

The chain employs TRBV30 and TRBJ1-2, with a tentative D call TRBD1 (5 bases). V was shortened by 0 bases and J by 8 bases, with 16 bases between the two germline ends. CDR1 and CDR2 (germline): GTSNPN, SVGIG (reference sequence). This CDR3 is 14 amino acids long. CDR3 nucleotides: TGTGCCTGGAGTGTACAGGAATGGGCGGGGGGCTACACCTTC. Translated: CAWSVQEWAGGYTF.

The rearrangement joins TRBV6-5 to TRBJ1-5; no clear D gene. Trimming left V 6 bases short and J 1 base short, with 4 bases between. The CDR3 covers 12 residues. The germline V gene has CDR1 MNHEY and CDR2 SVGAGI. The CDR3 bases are TGTGCCAGCAGGACAAGCAATCAGCCCCAGCATTTT. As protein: CASRTSNQPQHF.

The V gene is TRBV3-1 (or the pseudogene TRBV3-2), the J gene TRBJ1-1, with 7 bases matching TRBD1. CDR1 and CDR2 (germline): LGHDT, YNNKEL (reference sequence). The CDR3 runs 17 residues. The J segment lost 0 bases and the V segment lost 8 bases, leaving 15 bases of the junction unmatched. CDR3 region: CASRSSKGQNVNTEAFF. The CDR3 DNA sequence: TGTGCCAGCCGTAGCAGTAAGGGACAGAACGTGAACACTGAAGCTTTCTTT.

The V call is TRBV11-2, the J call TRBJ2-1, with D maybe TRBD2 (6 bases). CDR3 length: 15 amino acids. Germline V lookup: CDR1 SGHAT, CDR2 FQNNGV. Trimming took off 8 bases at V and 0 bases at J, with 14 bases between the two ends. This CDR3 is CASAPGTSSYNEQFF. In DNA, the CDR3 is TGTGCCAGCGCGCCCGGGACTTCCTCCTACAATGAGCAGTTCTTC.

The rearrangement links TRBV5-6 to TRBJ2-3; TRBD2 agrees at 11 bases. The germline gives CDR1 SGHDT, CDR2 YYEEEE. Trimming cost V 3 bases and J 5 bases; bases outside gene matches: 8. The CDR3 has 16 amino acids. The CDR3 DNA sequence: TGTGCCAGCAGCTGGAGGACTAGCGGGCGCAGAGATACGCAGTATTTT. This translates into CASSWRTSGRRDTQYF.

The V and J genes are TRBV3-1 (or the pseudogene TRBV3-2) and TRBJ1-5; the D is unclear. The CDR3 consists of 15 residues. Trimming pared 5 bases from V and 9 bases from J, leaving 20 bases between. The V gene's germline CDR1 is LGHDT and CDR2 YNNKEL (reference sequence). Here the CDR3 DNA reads TGTGCCAGCAGCGCACACAGATGGCCTACGGCGCCCCAGCATTTT. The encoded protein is CASSAHRWPTAPQHF.

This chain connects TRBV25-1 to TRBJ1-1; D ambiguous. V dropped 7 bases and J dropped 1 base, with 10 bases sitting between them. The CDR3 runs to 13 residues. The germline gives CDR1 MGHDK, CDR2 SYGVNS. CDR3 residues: CASIGVGNTEAFF. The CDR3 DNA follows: TGTGCCAGCATCGGGGTAGGGAACACTGAAGCTTTCTTT.

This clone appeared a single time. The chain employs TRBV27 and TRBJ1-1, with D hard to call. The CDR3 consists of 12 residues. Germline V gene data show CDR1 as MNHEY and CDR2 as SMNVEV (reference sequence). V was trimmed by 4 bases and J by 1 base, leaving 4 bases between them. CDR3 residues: CASSSGNTEAFF. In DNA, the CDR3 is TGTGCCAGCAGTTCAGGGAACACTGAAGCTTTCTTT.

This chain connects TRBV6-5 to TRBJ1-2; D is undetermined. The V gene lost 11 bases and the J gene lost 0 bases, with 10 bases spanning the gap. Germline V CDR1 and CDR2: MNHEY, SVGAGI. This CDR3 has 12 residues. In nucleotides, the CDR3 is TGTGCCTCCCGGCGGGCTAACTATGGCTACACCTTC. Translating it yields CASRRANYGYTF.

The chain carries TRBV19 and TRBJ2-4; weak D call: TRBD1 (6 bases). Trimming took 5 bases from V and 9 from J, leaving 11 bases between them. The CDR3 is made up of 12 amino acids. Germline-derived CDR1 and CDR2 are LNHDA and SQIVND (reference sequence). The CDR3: CASSDRKRIQYF. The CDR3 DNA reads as TGTGCCAGTAGTGACAGGAAGCGCATTCAGTACTTC.

The chain's CDR3 is CASSPEQGNYGYTF. As DNA, the CDR3 is TGTGCCAGCAGCCCGGAACAGGGGAACTATGGCTACACCTTC. This chain joins TRBV5-4 and TRBJ1-2; 7 bases match TRBD1. Germline CDR1 SGHNT, CDR2 YYREEE (reference sequence). The CDR3 is 14 residues long. Trimming cost V 4 bases and J 2 bases; bases outside gene matches: 5. The entire variable domain, with the rest obtained from reference TRBV5-4 and TRBJ1-2, is as follows: ETGVTQSPTHLIKTRGQQVTLRCSSQSGHNTVSWYQQALGQGPQFIFQYYREEENGRGNFPPRFSGLQFPNYSSELNVNALELDDSALYLCASSPEQGNYGYTFGSGTRLTVV.

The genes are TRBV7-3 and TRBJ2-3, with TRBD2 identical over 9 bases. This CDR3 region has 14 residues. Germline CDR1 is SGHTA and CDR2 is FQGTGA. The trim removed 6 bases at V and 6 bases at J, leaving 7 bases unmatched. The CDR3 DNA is TGTGCCAGCAGTTCCGGGACTAGCTCGGATACGCAGTATTTT. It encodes CASSSGTSSDTQYF.

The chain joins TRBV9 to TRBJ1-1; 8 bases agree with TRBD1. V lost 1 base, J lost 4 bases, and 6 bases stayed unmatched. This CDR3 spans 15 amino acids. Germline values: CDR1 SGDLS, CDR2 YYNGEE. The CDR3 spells CASSVSQGAGTEAFF. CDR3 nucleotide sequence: TGTGCCAGCAGCGTAAGTCAGGGGGCGGGCACTGAAGCTTTCTTT.

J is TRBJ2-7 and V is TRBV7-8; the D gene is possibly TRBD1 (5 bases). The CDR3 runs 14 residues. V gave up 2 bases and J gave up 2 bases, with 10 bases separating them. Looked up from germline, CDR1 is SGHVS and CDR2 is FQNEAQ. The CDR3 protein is CASSLQGFPYEQYF. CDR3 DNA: TGTGCCAGCAGCTTACAGGGATTTCCCTACGAGCAGTACTTC.

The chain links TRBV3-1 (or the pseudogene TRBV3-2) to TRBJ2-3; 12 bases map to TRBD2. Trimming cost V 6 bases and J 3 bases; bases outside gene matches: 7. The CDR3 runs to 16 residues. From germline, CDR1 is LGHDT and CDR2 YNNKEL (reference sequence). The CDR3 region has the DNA TGTGCCAGCAGGCAACTAGCGGGGGGTTGGACAGATACGCAGTATTTT. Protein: CASRQLAGGWTDTQYF.